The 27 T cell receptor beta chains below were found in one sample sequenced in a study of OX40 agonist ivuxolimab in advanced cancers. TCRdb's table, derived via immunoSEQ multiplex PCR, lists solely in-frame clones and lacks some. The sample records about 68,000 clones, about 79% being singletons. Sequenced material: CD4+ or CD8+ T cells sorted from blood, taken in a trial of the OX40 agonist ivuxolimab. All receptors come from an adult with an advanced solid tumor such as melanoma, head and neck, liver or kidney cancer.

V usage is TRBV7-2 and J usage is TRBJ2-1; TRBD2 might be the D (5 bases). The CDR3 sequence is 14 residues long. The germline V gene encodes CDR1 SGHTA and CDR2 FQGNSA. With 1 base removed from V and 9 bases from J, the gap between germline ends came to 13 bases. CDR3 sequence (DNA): TGTGCCAGCAGCTTAGGTTCCGCCCGGGGTGAGCAGTTCTTC. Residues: CASSLGSARGEQFF.

The CDR3 region is CASTPDGYEQYF. CDR3 bases: TGTGCCAGCACCCCCGACGGATACGAGCAGTACTTC. The rearrangement joins TRBV28 to TRBJ2-7; D is ambiguous. CDR1 and CDR2 from the germline V gene are MDHEN and SYDVKM. V lost 7 bases, J lost 4 bases, and 11 bases lay in between. The CDR3 has 12 amino acids.

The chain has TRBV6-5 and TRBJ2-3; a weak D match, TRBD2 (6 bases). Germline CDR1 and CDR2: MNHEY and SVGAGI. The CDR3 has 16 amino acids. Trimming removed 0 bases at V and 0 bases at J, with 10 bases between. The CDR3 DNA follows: TGTGCCAGCAGTTACTCGACTAGTGGTAGCACAGATACGCAGTATTTT. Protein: CASSYSTSGSTDTQYF.

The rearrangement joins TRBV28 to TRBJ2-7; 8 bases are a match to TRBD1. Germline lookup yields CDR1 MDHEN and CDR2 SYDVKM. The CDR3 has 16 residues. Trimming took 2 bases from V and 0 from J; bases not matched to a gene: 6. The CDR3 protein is CASSLPPGQGSYEQYF. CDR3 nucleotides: TGTGCCAGCAGTTTACCTCCAGGACAGGGCTCCTACGAGCAGTACTTC.

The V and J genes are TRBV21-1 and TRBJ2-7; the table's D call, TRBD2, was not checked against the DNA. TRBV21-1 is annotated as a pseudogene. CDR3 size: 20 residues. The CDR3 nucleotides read TGTGCCAGCAGATGTCCGAGGTGCAGGTGGGAGGGACCCTATTCCCACGAGCAGTACTTC. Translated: CASRCPRCRWEGPYSHEQYF.

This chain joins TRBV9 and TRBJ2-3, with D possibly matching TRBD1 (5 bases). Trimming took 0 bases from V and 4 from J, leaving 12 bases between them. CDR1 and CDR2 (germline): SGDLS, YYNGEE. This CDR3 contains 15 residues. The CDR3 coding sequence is TGTGCCAGCAGCGTAGGGTGGGGCCGGTCAGATACGCAGTATTTT. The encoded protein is CASSVGWGRSDTQYF.

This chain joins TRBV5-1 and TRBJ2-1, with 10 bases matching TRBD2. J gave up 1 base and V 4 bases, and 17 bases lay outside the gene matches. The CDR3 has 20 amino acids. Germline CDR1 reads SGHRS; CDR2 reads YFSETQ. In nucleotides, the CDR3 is TGCGCCAGCAGCCCCACAGGCCTAGCGGGAGTTCAGAGGTCCTACAATGAGCAGTTCTTC. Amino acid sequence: CASSPTGLAGVQRSYNEQFF.

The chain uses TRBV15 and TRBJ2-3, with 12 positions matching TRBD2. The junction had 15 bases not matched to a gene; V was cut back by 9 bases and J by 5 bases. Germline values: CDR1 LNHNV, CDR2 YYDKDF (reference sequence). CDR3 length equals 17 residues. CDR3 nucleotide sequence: TGTGCCACAAGTTCTAGCGGGAGGGTGGGGTATATAGATACGCAGTATTTT. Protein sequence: CATSSSGRVGYIDTQYF.

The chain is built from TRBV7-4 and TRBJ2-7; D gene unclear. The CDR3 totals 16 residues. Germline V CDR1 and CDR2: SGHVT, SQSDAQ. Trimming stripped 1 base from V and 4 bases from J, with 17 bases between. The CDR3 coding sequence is TGTGCCAGCAGCTTAGTTTACAGTCCCCCGTCATACGAGCAGTACTTC. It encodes CASSLVYSPPSYEQYF.

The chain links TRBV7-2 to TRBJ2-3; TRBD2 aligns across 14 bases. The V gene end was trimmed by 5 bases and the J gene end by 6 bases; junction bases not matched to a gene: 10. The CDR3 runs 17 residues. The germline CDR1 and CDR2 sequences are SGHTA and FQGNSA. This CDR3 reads CASSLRRLAGGWDTQYF. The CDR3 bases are TGTGCCAGCAGCCTCCGTCGACTAGCGGGGGGGTGGGATACGCAGTATTTT.

DNA of the CDR3: TGCGCCAGCGGCACGGCTGGCACAGATACGCAGTATTTT. This codes for CASGTAGTDTQYF. The V and J genes are TRBV4-3 and TRBJ2-3; no clear D. Trimming removed 8 bases at V and 1 base at J, with 10 bases between. The CDR3 runs to 13 residues. From germline, CDR1 is LGHNA and CDR2 YSLEER.

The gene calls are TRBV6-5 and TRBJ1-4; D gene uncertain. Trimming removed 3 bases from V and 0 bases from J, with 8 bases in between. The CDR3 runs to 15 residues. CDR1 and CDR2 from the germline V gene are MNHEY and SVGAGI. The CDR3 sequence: CASSYDTATNEKLFF. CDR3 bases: TGTGCCAGCAGTTATGACACCGCAACTAATGAAAAACTGTTTTTT.

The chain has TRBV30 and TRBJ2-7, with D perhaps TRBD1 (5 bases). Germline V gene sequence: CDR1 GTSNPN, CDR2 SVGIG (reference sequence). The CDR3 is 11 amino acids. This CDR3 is CAYGRVYEQYF. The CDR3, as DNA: TGTGCTTATGGCAGGGTCTACGAGCAGTACTTC.

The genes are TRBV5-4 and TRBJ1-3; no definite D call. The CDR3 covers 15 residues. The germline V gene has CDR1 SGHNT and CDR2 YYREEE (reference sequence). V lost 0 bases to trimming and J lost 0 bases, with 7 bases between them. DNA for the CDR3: TGTGCCAGCAGCTTGGGGACGGTCTCTGGAAACACCATATATTTT. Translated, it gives CASSLGTVSGNTIYF. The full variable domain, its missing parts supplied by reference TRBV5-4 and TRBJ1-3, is ETGVTQSPTHLIKTRGQQVTLRCSSQSGHNTVSWYQQALGQGPQFIFQYYREEENGRGNFPPRFSGLQFPNYSSELNVNALELDDSALYLCASSLGTVSGNTIYFGEGSWLTVV.

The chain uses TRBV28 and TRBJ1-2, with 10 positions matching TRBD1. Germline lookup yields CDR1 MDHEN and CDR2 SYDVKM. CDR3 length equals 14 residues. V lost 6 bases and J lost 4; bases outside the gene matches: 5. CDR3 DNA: TGTGCCAGCAGAGACAGGGGGCGGGTCTATGGCTACACCTTC. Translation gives CASRDRGRVYGYTF.

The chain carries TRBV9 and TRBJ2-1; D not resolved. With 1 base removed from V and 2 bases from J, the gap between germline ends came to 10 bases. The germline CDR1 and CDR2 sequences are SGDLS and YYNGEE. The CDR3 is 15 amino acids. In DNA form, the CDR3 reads TGTGCCAGCAGCGTACTGGGATTACCCTACAATGAGCAGTTCTTC. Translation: CASSVLGLPYNEQFF. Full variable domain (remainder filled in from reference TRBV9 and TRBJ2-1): DSGVTQTPKHLITATGQRVTLRCSPRSGDLSVYWYQQSLDQGLQFLIQYYNGEERAKGNILERFSAQQFPDLHSELNLSSLELGDSALYFCASSVLGLPYNEQFFGPGTRLTVL.

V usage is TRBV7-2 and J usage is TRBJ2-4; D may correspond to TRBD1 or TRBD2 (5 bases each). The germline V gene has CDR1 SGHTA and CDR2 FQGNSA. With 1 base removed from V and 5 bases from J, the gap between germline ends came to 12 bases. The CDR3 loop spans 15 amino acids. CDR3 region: CASSLDPGRENIQYF. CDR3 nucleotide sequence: TGTGCCAGCAGCTTAGACCCGGGACGGGAAAACATTCAGTACTTC.

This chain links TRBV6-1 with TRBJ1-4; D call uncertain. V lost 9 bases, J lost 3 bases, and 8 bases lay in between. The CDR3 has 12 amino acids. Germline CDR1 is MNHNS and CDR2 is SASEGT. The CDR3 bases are TGTGCCAGTCTTGCAGCTAATGAAAAACTGTTTTTT. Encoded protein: CASLAANEKLFF.

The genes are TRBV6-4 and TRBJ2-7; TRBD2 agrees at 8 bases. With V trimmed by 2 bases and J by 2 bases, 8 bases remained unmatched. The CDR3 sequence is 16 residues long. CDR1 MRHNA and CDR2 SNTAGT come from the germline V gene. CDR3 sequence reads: CASSDPQGAGAYEQYF. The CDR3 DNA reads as TGTGCCAGCAGTGACCCCCAGGGAGCGGGAGCCTACGAGCAGTACTTC.

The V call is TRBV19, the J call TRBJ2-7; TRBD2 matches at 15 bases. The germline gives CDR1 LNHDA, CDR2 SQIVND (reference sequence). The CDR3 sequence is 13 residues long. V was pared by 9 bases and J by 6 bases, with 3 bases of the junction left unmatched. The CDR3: CASSGLAGGEQYF. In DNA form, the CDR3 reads TGTGCCAGCTCGGGACTAGCGGGAGGCGAGCAGTACTTC.

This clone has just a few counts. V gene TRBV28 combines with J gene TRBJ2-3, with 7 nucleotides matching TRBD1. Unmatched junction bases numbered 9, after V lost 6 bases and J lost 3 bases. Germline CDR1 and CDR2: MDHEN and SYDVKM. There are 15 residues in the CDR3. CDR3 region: CASSLDRVRTDTQYF. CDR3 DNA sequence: TGTGCCAGCAGCCTCGACAGGGTTCGTACAGATACGCAGTATTTT.

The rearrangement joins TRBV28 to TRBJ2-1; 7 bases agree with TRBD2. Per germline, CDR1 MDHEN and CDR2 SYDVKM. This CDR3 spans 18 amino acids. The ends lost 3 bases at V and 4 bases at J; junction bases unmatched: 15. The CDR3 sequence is CASSFRAGRQRGYNEQFF. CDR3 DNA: TGTGCCAGCAGTTTTAGGGCCGGGAGGCAGCGGGGATACAATGAGCAGTTCTTC.

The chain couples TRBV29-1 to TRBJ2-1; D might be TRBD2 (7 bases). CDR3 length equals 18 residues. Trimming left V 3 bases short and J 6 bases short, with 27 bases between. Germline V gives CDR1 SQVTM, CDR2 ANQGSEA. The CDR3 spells CSVEGGPIILGSGNEQFF. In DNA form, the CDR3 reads TGCAGCGTTGAGGGGGGGCCAATCATCCTTGGTTCTGGCAATGAGCAGTTCTTC.

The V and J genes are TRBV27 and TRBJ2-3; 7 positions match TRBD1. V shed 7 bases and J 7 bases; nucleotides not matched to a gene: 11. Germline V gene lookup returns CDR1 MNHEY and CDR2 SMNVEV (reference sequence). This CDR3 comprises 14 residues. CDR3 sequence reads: CASNPGQIPNTQYF. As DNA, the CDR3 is TGTGCCAGCAACCCGGGACAGATTCCTAATACGCAGTATTTT.

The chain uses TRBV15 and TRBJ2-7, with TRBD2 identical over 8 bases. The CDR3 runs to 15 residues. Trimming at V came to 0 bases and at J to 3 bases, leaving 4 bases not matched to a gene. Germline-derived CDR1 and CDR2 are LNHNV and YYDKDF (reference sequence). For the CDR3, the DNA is TGTGCCACCAGCAGAGACTTGGCGGGAGGCTACGAGCAGTACTTC. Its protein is CATSRDLAGGYEQYF.

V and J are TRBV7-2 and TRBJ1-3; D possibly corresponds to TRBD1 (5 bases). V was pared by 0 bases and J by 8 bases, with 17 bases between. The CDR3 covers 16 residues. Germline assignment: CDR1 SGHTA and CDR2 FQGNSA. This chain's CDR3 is CASSLARDAASHTIYF. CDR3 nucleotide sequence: TGTGCCAGCAGCTTAGCACGGGACGCCGCCAGCCACACCATATATTTT.

As DNA, the CDR3 is TGTGCCAGCCTCCGGGCGGGGGTCTATGGCTACACCTTC. As protein: CASLRAGVYGYTF. The V and J genes are TRBV5-6 and TRBJ1-2; TRBD1 is a possible D gene (5 bases). Trimming stripped 7 bases from V and 4 bases from J, with 14 bases between. Germline values: CDR1 SGHDT, CDR2 YYEEEE. The CDR3 is 13 residues long.